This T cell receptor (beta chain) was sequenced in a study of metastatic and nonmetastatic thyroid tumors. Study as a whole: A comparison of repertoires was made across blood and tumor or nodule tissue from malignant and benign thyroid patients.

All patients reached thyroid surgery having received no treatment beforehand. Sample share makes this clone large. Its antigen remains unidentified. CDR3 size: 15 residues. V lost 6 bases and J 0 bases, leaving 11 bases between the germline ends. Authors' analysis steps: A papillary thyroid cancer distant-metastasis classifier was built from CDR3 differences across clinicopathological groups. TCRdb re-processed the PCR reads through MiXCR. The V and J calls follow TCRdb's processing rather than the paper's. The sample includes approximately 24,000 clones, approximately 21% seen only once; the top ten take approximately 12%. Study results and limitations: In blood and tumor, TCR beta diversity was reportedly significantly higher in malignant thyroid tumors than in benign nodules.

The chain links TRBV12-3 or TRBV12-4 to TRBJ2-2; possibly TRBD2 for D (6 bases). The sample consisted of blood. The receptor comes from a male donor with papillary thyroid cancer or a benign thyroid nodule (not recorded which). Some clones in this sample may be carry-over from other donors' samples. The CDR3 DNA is TGTGCCAGCAGGTCTAGCGATACGAACACCGGGGAGCTGTTTTTT. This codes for CASRSSDTNTGELFF.